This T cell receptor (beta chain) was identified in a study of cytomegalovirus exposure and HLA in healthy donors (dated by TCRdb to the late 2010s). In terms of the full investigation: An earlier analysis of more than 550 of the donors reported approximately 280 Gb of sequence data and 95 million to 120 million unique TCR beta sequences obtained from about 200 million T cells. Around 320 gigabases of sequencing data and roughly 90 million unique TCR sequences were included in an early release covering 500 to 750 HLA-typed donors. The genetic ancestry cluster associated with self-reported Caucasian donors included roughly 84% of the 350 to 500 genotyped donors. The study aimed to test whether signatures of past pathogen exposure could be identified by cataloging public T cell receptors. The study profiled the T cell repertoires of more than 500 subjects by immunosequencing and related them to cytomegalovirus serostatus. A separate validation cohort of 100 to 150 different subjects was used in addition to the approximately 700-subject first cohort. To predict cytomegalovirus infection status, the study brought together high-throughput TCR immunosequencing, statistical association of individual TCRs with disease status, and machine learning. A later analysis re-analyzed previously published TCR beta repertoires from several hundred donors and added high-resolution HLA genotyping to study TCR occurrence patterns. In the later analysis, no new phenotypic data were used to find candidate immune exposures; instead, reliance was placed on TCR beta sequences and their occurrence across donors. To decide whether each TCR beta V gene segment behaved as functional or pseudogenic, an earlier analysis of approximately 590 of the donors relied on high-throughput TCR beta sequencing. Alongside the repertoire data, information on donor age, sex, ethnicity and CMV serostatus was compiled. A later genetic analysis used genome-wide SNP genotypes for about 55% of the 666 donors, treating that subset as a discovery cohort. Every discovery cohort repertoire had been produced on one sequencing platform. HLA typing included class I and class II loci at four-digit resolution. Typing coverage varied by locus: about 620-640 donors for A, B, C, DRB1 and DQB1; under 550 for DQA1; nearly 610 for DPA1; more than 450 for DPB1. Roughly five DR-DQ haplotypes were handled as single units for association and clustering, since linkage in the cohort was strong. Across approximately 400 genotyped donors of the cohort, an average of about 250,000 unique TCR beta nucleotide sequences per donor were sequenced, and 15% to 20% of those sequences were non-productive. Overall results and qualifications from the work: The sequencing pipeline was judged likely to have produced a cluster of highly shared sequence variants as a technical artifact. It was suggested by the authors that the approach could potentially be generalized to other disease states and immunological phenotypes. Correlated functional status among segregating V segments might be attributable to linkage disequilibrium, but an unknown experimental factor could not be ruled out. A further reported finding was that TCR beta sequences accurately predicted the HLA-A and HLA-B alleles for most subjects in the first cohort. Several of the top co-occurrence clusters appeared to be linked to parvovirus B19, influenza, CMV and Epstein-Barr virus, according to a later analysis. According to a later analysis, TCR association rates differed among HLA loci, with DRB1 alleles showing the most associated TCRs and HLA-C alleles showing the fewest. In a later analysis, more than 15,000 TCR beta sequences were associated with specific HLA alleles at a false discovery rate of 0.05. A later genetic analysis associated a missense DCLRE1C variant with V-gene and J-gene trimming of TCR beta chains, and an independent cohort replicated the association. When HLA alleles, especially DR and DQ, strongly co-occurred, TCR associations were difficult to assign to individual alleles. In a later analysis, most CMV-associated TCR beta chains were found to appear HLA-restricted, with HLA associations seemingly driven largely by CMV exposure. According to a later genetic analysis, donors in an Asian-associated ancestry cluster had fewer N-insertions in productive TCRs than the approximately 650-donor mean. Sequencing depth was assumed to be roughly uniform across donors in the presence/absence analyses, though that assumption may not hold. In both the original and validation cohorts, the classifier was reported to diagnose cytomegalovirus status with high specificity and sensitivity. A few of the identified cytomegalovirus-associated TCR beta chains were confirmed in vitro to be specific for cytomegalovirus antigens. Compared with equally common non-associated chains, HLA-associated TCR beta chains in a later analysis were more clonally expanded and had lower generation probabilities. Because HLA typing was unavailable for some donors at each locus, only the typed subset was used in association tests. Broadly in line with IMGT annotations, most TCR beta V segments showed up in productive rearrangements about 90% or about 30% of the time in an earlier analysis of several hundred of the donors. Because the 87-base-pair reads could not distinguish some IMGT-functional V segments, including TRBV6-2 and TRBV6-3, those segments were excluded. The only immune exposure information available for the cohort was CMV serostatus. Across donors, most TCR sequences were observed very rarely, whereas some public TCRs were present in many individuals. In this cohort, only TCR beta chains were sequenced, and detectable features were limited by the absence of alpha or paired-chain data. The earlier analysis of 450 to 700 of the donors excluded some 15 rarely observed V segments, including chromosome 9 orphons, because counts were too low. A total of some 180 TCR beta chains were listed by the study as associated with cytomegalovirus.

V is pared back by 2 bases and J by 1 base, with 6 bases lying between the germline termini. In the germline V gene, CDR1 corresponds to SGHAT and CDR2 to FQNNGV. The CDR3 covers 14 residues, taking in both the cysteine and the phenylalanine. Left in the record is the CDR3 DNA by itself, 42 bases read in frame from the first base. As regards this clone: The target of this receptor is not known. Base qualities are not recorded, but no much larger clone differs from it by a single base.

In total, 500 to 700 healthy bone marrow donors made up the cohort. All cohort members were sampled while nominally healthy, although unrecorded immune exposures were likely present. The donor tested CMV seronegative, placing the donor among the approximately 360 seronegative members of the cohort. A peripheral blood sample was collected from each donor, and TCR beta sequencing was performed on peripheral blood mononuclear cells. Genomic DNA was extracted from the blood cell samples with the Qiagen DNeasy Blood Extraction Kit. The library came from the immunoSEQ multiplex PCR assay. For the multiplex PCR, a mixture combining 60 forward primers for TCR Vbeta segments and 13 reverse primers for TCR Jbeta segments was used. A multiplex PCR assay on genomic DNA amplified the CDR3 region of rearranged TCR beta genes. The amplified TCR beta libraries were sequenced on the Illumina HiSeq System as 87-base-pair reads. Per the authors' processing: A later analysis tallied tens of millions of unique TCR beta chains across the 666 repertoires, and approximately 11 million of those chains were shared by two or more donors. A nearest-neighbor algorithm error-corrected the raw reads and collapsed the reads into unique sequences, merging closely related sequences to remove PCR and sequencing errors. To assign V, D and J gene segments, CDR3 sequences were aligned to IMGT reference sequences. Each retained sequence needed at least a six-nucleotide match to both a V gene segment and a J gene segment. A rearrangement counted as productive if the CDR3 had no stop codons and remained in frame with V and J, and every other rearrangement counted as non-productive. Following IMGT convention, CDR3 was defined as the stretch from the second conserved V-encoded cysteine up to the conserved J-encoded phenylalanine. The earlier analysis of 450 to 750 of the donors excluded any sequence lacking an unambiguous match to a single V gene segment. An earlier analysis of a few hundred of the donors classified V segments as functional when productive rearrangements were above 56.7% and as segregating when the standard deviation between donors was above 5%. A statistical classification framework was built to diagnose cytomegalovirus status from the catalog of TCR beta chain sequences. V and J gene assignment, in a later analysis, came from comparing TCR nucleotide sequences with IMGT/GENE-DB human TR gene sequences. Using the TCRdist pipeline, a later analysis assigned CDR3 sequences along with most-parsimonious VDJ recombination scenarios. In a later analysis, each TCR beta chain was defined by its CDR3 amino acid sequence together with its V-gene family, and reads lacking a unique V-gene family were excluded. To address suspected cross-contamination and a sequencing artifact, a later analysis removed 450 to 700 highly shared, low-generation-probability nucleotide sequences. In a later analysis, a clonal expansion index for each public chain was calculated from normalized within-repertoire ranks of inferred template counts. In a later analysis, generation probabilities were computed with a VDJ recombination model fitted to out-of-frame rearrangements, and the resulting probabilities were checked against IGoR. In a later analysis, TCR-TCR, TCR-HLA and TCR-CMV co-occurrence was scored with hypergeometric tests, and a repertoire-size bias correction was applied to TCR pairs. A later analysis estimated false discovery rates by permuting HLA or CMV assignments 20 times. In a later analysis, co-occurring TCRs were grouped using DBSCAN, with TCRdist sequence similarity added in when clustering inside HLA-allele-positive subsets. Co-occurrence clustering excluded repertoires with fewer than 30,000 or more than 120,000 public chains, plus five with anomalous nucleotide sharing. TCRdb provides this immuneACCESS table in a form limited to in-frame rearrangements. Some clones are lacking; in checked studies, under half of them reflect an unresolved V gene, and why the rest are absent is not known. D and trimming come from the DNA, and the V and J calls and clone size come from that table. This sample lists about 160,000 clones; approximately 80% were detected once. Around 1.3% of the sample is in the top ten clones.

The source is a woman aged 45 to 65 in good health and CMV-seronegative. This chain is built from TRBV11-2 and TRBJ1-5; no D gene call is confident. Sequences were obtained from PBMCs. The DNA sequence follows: TGTGCCAGCAGCTTAAGGAGGAGCAATCAGCCCCAGCATTTT. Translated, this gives CASSLRRSNQPQHF.